This TCR beta chain was recorded in a study of T cell responses to AZD1222 COVID-19 vaccine. Study-level findings and limits: At baseline, just 6 or 7 AZD1222 recipients tested seropositive. Spike-wide vaccine-associated CD4 TCRs dominated at 160-218 and 743-854.

Germline-derived CDR1 and CDR2 are ENHRY and SYGVKD. The V gene lost 4 bases and the J gene lost 4 bases, with 19 bases spanning the gap. This CDR3 region has 16 residues. A remark on this clone: Antigen unknown.

Clones were read by immunoSEQ multiplex PCR, and TCRdb kept only the in-frame ones, dropping some. The sample has approximately 100,000 clones, just over 90% seen once. The rearrangement links TRBV10-3 to TRBJ1-2; TRBD1 might be the D (6 bases). Material: peripheral blood, obtained on day 0 of AZD1222 vaccination. The receptor was isolated from an adult in good health. Here the CDR3 reads CAISGGAQGRTYGYTF. The CDR3 nucleotides are TGTGCCATCAGTGGGGGGGCCCAGGGACGGACCTATGGCTACACCTTC.